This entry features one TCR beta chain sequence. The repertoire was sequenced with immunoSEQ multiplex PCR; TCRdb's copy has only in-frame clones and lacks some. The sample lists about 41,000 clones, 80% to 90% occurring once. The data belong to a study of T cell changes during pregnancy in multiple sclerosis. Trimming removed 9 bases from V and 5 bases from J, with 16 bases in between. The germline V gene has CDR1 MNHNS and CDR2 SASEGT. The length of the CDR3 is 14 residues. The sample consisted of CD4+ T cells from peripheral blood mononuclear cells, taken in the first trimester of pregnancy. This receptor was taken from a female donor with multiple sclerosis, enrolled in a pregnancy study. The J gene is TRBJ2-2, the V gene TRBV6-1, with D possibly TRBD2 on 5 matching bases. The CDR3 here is CASILAQGTGELFF. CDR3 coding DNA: TGTGCCAGTATTCTAGCTCAAGGGACCGGGGAGCTGTTTTTT.